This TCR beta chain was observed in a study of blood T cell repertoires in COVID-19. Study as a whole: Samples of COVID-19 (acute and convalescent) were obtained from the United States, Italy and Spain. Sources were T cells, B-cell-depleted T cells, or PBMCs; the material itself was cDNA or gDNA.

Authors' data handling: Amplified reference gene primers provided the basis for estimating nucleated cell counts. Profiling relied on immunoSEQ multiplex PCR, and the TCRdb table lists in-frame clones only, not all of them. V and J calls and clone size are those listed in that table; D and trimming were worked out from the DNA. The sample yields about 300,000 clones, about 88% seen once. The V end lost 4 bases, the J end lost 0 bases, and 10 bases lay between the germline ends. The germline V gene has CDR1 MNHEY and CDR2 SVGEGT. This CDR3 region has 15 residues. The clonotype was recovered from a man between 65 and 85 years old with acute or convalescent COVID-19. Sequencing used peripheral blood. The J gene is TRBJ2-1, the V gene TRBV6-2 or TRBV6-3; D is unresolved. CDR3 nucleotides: TGTGCCAGCAGTTCTTGGCAACGCTCCTACAATGAGCAGTTCTTC. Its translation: CASSSWQRSYNEQFF.